A selection of T cell receptor beta chains follows, all from one sample in a study of T cell responses to AZD1222 COVID-19 vaccine. TCRdb keeps only in-frame clones here, not all; method: immunoSEQ multiplex PCR. The table records under 95,000 clones, about 90% of them present only once. The material was peripheral blood, obtained 28 days after the second AZD1222 dose. The receptors stem from an adult who received the AZD1222 COVID-19 vaccine. Each CDR3 is given with its conserved first and last residue. A D gene is named only where the DNA matches it firmly. Clone size is stated in some rows and not others, as once, few, many or a class when expanded.

v_call	d_call	clone_size	j_call	cdr3_nt	cdr3_aa
TRBV11-2	NA	NA	TRBJ1-4	TGTGCCAGCAGCAGCAGACCAAATGAAAAACTGTTTTTT	CASSSRPNEKLFF
TRBV10-3	NA	NA	TRBJ1-1	TGTGCCATCAGTGGGGCGATGAACACTGAAGCTTTCTTT	CAISGAMNTEAFF
TRBV9	NA	NA	TRBJ1-3	TGTGCCAGCAGCCCGACGGACCGACTCTCTGGAAACACCATATATTTT	CASSPTDRLSGNTIYF
TRBV18	TRBD1	NA	TRBJ1-6	TGTGCCAGCTCACCACCGACAGGGACGGGTTCACCCCTCCACTTT	CASSPPTGTGSPLHF
TRBV30	NA	NA	TRBJ2-2	TGTGCCTGGATTAAGGACACCCCAAACACCGGGGAGCTGTTTTTT	CAWIKDTPNTGELFF
TRBV9	TRBD1	NA	TRBJ1-5	TGTGCCAGCAGCGTAGAAAAAGGGGGCGAGGGCAATCAGCCCCAGCATTTT	CASSVEKGGEGNQPQHF
TRBV12-5	NA	NA	TRBJ1-1	TGTGCTAGTGGTTTTTTAACAGGGACGACGAACACTGAAGCTTTCTTT	CASGFLTGTTNTEAFF
TRBV27	NA	NA	TRBJ2-7	TGTGCCAGCAGTTTGTTGCCAGGGTGGGAGCAGTACTTC	CASSLLPGWEQYF
TRBV4-3	NA	NA	TRBJ1-2	TGCGCCAGCAGCCGGCAGTTCAGTTCGGACTATGGCTACACCTTC	CASSRQFSSDYGYTF
TRBV25-1	NA	NA	TRBJ1-2	TGTGCCAGCAGTGAACGGATCTATGGCTACACCTTC	CASSERIYGYTF
TRBV4-2	NA	once	TRBJ1-2	TGTGCCAGCAGCCAAGATCGGCAGGCGGAATATGGCTACACCTTC	CASSQDRQAEYGYTF
TRBV12-3/TRBV12-4	NA	NA	TRBJ1-5	TGTGCCAGCAGTTTACAGGCATCTCAGCCCCAGCATTTT	CASSLQASQPQHF
TRBV5-4	NA	few	TRBJ1-5	TGTGCCAGCAGCTTGGATGCCTCGTATCAGCCCCAGCATTTT	CASSLDASYQPQHF
TRBV28	TRBD1	once	TRBJ2-3	TGTGCCAGCAGAGATGAGGGACAGGGTAGGAATACGCAGTATTTT	CASRDEGQGRNTQYF
TRBV27	TRBD1	NA	TRBJ2-2	TGTGCCAGCAGAAAAAAACCGGGACAGGGGGCCGTCGGGGAGCTGTTTTTT	CASRKKPGQGAVGELFF
TRBV20-1	NA	NA	TRBJ2-3	TGCAGTGCTAGTTCCCCCCCACAGGTAGGGTTGGATACGCAGTATTTT	CSASSPPQVGLDTQYF
TRBV18	NA	NA	TRBJ1-1	TGTGCCAGCTCACCATGGGACGGCCAGACTGAAGCTTTCTTT	CASSPWDGQTEAFF
TRBV7-9	TRBD1	NA	TRBJ1-2	TGTGCCAGCAGCTTAGAAAGGGGACAGGGGGCGAGTGGCTATGGCTACACCTTC	CASSLERGQGASGYGYTF
TRBV7-3	NA	NA	TRBJ2-7	TGTGCCAGCAGCTTAACGACCCTTGGTGGTGAGCAGTACTTC	CASSLTTLGGEQYF
TRBV18	NA	NA	TRBJ1-2	TGTGCCAGCTCCCGGGCCCAAACAGACTATGGCTACACCTTC	CASSRAQTDYGYTF
TRBV25-1	NA	NA	TRBJ2-7	TGTGCCAGCAGTGAAGAAAACGAGCAGTACTTC	CASSEENEQYF
TRBV4-2	NA	NA	TRBJ1-1	TGTGCCAGCAGCTCCTACGGCGAAACGAACACTGAAGCTTTCTTT	CASSSYGETNTEAFF
TRBV19	NA	few	TRBJ1-2	TGTGCCAGTAGCCGGCGGGACTATGGCTACACCTTC	CASSRRDYGYTF
TRBV18	TRBD1	NA	TRBJ2-7	TGTGCCAGCTCACAAGACAGGGTGGGGTGGTACTTC	CASSQDRVGWYF
TRBV28	NA	NA	TRBJ1-2	TGTGCCAGCAGGTTCCCCCCACCGGACTATGGCTACACCTTC	CASRFPPPDYGYTF
TRBV6-5	NA	once	TRBJ1-5	TGTGCCAGCAGAACGGGATTTAATCAGCCCCAGCATTTT	CASRTGFNQPQHF
TRBV28	NA	NA	TRBJ1-1	TGTGCCAGCAGCCAGGACAGCTATATGAACACTGAAGCTTTCTTT	CASSQDSYMNTEAFF
TRBV27	NA	NA	TRBJ2-1	TGTGCCAGCAGTTTGGCGGTCGGCAGCTTGGGCAGGGTCTTC	CASSLAVGSLGRVF
TRBV30	TRBD1	NA	TRBJ2-6	TGTGCCTTGGACAGGGGGAGTTCTGGGGCCAACGTCCTGACTTTC	CALDRGSSGANVLTF
TRBV7-9	NA	NA	TRBJ1-6	TGTGCCAGCGAGTCGGGAGGCACGAATTCACCCCTCCACTTT	CASESGGTNSPLHF